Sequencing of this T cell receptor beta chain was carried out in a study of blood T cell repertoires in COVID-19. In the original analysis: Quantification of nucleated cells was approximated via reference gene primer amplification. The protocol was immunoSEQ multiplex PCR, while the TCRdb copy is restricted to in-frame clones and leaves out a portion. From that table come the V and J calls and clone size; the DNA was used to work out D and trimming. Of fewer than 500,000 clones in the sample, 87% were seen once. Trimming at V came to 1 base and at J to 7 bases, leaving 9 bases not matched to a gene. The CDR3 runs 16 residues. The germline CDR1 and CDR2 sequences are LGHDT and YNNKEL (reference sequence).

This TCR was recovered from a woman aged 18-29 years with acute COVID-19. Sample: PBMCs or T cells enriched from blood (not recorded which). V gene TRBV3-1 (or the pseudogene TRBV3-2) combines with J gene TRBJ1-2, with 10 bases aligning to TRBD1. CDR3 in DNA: TGTGCCAGCAGCCAAGGACAGGGGGCGCGAATCGGTGGCTACACCTTC. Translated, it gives CASSQGQGARIGGYTF.